This record concerns one TCR beta chain sequence. Assay: immunoSEQ multiplex PCR; the TCRdb copy retains only in-frame clones and omits some. The sample has about 190,000 clones, more than 75% seen once; the top ten hold approximately 8%. The data were taken from a study of blood T cell repertoires in COVID-19. Study-wide background: Acute-phase and convalescent COVID-19 samples originated in the United States, Italy and Spain.

Enrolled during active infection, Seattle patients were then followed longitudinally. CDR1 is SGHRS, CDR2 YFSETQ, per germline. V was shortened by 0 bases and J by 5 bases, with 10 bases between the two germline ends. The CDR3 runs to 14 residues. The sequenced sample was peripheral blood. The chain couples TRBV5-1 to TRBJ2-3, with D hard to call. This TCR derives from a woman between 55 and 75 years old with COVID-19, enrolled during active disease. The CDR3 reads CASSLGGGGDTQYF. The CDR3 nucleotides read TGCGCCAGCAGCTTGGGTGGCGGTGGAGATACGCAGTATTTT.